The sequence of this T cell receptor beta chain was determined in a study of regulatory T cells in long-lasting Graves disease. This clonotype was picked up many times. The TCR beta library used iRepertoire HTBI primers with Arm-PCR amplification of CDR3. TCRdb reprocessed the multiplex PCR reads via MiXCR and lists one record per CDR3 protein. The repertoire includes 350,000 to 450,000 distinct CDR3 sequences, over 12% of them detected once, and approximately 7.8% sits in the top ten. The CDR3 extends over 16 amino acids. The germline V gene encodes CDR1 SNHLY and CDR2 FYNNEI. V was cut by 5 bases and J by 0 bases, with 17 bases left in between. The time point is: newly diagnosed GD, antithyroid drugs for less than 3 months. From RNA extracted from PBMCs, the TCR library was made. The sample was also linked to a second study, of T cells in Graves' hyperthyroidism and ophthalmopathy. That study reports: Graves' hyperthyroidism was deemed stable absent ophthalmopathy progression within 18 months.

This chain uses TRBV2 with TRBJ2-7, with D possibly matching TRBD2 (5 bases). Sample: peripheral blood mononuclear cells (PBMCs), taken at new diagnosis, from a patient treated with antithyroid drugs. This receptor was taken from a woman aged 40-49 years with Graves disease. CDR3 region: CASSPDGIRSSYEQYF. In DNA, the CDR3 is TGTGCCAGCAGTCCTGACGGGATTAGGAGCTCCTACGAGCAGTACTTC.